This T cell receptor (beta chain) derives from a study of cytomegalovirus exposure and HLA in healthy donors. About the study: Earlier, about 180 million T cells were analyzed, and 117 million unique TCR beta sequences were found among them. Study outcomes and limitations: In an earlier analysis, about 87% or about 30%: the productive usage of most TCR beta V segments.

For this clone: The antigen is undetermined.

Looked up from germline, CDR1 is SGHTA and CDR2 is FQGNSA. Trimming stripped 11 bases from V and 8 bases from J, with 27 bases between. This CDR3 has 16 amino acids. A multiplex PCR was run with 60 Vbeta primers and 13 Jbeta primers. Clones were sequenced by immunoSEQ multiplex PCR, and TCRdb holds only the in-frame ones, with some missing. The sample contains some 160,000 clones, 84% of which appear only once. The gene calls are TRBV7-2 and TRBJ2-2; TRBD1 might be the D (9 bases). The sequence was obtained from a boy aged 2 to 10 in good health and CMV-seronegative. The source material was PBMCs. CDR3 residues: CAVITGGAGGAGELFF. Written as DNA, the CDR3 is TGTGCCGTAATCACAGGGGGCGCGGGAGGTGCTGGGGAGCTGTTTTTT.